Listed below are T cell receptor beta chains from one sample, sequenced in a study of blood T cell repertoires in COVID-19. The method was immunoSEQ multiplex PCR; TCRdb's version includes in-frame clones alone and lacks a portion of them. The data hold roughly 170,000 clones, with more than 75% observed a single time. Source material: peripheral blood. Receptors originate from a man in his forties with active or convalescent COVID-19. The CDR3 runs from the conserved cysteine through the conserved F or W. D genes are given only for firm matches. Clone size, where shown, is once, few, many, or a class for clones that have expanded.

V gene	D gene	J gene	clone size	CDR3 protein	CDR3 DNA
TRBV11-2	TRBD2	TRBJ2-7	-	CASSLSLAGGLSYEQYF	TGTGCCAGCAGCCTCAGTCTAGCGGGGGGCCTCTCCTACGAGCAGTACTTC
TRBV7-8	TRBD1	TRBJ1-1	-	CASSKAGTGEGNTEAFF	TGTGCCAGCAGCAAAGCCGGGACAGGGGAAGGAAACACTGAAGCTTTCTTT
TRBV7-9	TRBD1	TRBJ1-1	-	CASSLQGASTEAFF	TGTGCCAGCAGCTTGCAGGGGGCTTCGACTGAAGCTTTCTTT
TRBV5-1	TRBD2	TRBJ2-1	-	CASKEAGGAEQFF	TGCGCCAGCAAGGAAGCGGGGGGAGCTGAGCAGTTCTTC
TRBV6-1	-	TRBJ2-7	once	CASSETATLSYEQYF	TGTGCCAGCAGTGAGACAGCTACACTCTCCTACGAGCAGTACTTC
TRBV2	TRBD1	TRBJ1-5	many	CASSDPAERQGADSNQPQHF	TGTGCCAGCAGTGATCCCGCCGAGAGACAGGGGGCGGATAGCAATCAGCCCCAGCATTTT
TRBV6-5	-	TRBJ1-1	-	CASAGNTEAFF	TGTGCCAGCGCGGGGAACACTGAAGCTTTCTTT
TRBV7-9	TRBD1	TRBJ1-4	-	CASSWGTGLNEKLFF	TGTGCCAGCAGCTGGGGGACAGGGCTGAATGAAAAACTGTTTTTT
TRBV6-5	TRBD1	TRBJ1-6	-	CASSYSTGDNSPLHF	TGTGCCAGCAGTTACTCGACAGGGGATAATTCACCCCTCCACTTT
TRBV7-3	-	TRBJ2-1	-	CASSLTGGLTYNEQFF	TGTGCCAGCAGCTTAACGGGGGGGCTTACCTACAATGAGCAGTTCTTC
TRBV14	-	TRBJ2-5	-	CASSEKETQYF	TGTGCCAGCAGCGAGAAAGAGACCCAGTACTTC
TRBV7-9	-	TRBJ1-6	-	CASSLSQSSSPLHF	TGTGCCAGCAGCTTATCACAGTCCAGTTCACCCCTCCACTTT
TRBV27	-	TRBJ2-7	-	CASSSVRRTSSYEQYF	TGTGCCAGCAGTTCGGTTCGGAGGACGAGCTCCTACGAGCAGTACTTC
TRBV7-8	TRBD1	TRBJ2-6	-	CASSLYGTGLSGANVLTF	TGTGCCAGCAGCTTATACGGGACAGGTCTCTCTGGGGCCAACGTCCTGACTTTC
TRBV28	-	TRBJ2-3	-	CASSRSFSTDTQYF	TGTGCCAGCAGTAGGAGTTTCAGCACAGATACGCAGTATTTT
TRBV7-9	-	TRBJ1-5	-	CASSFSGVSNQPQHF	TGTGCCAGCAGCTTCTCAGGGGTTAGCAATCAGCCCCAGCATTTT
TRBV5-5	-	TRBJ1-1	-	CASSPLLRGGSEAFF	TGTGCCAGCAGCCCCCTCCTCAGGGGAGGGTCTGAAGCTTTCTTT
TRBV28	-	TRBJ1-5	-	CASHGGGSNQPQHF	TGTGCCAGCCACGGGGGTGGTAGCAATCAGCCCCAGCATTTT
TRBV5-1	TRBD1	TRBJ1-1	-	CASSRGQGEAFF	TGCGCCAGCAGTCGAGGACAGGGTGAAGCTTTCTTT
TRBV12-3/TRBV12-4	-	TRBJ1-1	-	CASLQATEAFF	TGTGCCAGCCTACAGGCCACTGAAGCTTTCTTT
TRBV9	-	TRBJ1-6	-	CASQGEINSPLHF	TGTGCCAGCCAAGGGGAAATCAATTCACCCCTCCACTTT
TRBV7-8	-	TRBJ1-5	-	CASSRQGYSNQPQHF	TGTGCCAGCAGCCGTCAGGGTTATAGCAATCAGCCCCAGCATTTT
TRBV7-6	TRBD2	TRBJ2-5	-	CASMMGGGGAGETQYF	TGTGCCAGCATGATGGGTGGCGGGGGGGCCGGTGAGACCCAGTACTTC
TRBV28	TRBD1	TRBJ1-2	-	CASKLQGYYGYTF	TGTGCCAGCAAACTACAGGGGTACTATGGCTACACCTTC
TRBV12-3/TRBV12-4	-	TRBJ1-2	-	CASSFGVSQGYTF	TGTGCCAGCAGTTTCGGGGTTAGTCAAGGCTACACCTTC
TRBV6-6	TRBD1	TRBJ1-1	-	CASDRGENEAFF	TGTGCCAGCGACAGGGGGGAGAATGAAGCTTTCTTT
TRBV10-1	-	TRBJ1-1	-	CASSERGNTEAFF	TGCGCCAGCAGTGAAAGGGGAAACACTGAAGCTTTCTTT
TRBV6-4	-	TRBJ1-1	-	CASSPGHQNTEAFF	TGTGCCAGCAGTCCGGGACACCAGAACACTGAAGCTTTCTTT
TRBV4-1	-	TRBJ1-3	-	CASSPIRGSSGNTIYF	TGCGCCAGCAGCCCGATTAGGGGGAGCTCTGGAAACACCATATATTTT
TRBV29-1	TRBD1	TRBJ1-4	-	CSVGDRADEKLFF	TGCAGCGTTGGTGACAGGGCTGATGAAAAACTGTTTTTT
TRBV6-5	-	TRBJ2-3	once	CASRKTCRDTQYF	TGTGCCAGCAGGAAGACATGTCGAGATACGCAGTATTTT
TRBV4-1	TRBD1	TRBJ2-7	-	CASSQERQGRYEQYF	TGCGCCAGCAGCCAAGAGAGACAGGGGAGGTACGAGCAGTACTTC
TRBV5-1	-	TRBJ2-3	-	CASSLDSPSTDTQYF	TGCGCCAGCTCCTTGGACAGTCCCAGCACAGATACGCAGTATTTT
TRBV12-3/TRBV12-4	-	TRBJ2-3	-	CASGTSTDTQYF	TGTGCCAGCGGTACTAGCACAGATACGCAGTATTTT
TRBV29-1	TRBD1	TRBJ2-7	-	CSVVWDRGYEQYF	TGCAGCGTTGTATGGGACAGGGGTTACGAGCAGTACTTC
TRBV2	-	TRBJ2-1	-	CASSEDWASYNEQFF	TGTGCCAGCAGTGAAGATTGGGCCTCCTACAATGAGCAGTTCTTC
TRBV28	TRBD1	TRBJ2-6	-	CASSEPGTVLSGANVLTF	TGTGCCAGCAGCGAACCCGGGACAGTTCTCTCTGGGGCCAACGTCCTGACTTTC
TRBV27	TRBD1	TRBJ2-1	-	CASSFQGAGEQFF	TGTGCCAGCAGTTTTCAGGGGGCGGGTGAGCAGTTCTTC
TRBV5-1	-	TRBJ2-1	-	CASSLILAVSYNEQFF	TGCGCCAGCAGCTTAATCTTAGCGGTTTCCTACAATGAGCAGTTCTTC
TRBV5-6	-	TRBJ1-5	-	CASSLQGGDQPQHF	TGTGCCAGCAGCTTGCAGGGCGGAGATCAGCCCCAGCATTTT
TRBV5-4	TRBD1	TRBJ1-1	-	CASSFRQGRGTEAFF	TGTGCCAGCAGCTTTAGACAGGGGCGGGGTACTGAAGCTTTCTTT
TRBV11-3	-	TRBJ2-7	-	CASSLGNSYEQYF	TGTGCCAGCAGCTTGGGCAATTCCTACGAGCAGTACTTC
TRBV19	TRBD1	TRBJ1-4	-	CASGDSRNEKLFF	TGTGCCAGTGGGGACAGCAGAAATGAAAAACTGTTTTTT
TRBV30	TRBD1	TRBJ1-5	-	CAWTGGGNQPQHF	TGTGCCTGGACAGGGGGTGGCAATCAGCCCCAGCATTTT
TRBV6-5	-	TRBJ1-1	-	CASWDTGNTEAFF	TGTGCCAGCTGGGACACAGGGAACACTGAAGCTTTCTTT
TRBV4-3	TRBD1	TRBJ1-6	-	CASSLRTGPTGSPLHF	TGCGCCAGCAGCCTACGGACAGGGCCCACCGGTTCACCCCTCCACTTT
TRBV5-1	TRBD1	TRBJ1-1	-	CASSAGQGAGTEAFF	TGCGCCAGCAGCGCAGGACAGGGGGCTGGCACTGAAGCTTTCTTT
TRBV3-1/TRBV3-2	TRBD1	TRBJ2-5	-	CASSQGQSAETQYF	TGTGCCAGCAGCCAGGGACAGTCAGCAGAGACCCAGTACTTC
TRBV30	TRBD1	TRBJ1-1	-	CAGNRGSNEAFF	TGTGCCGGCAACAGGGGTTCAAATGAAGCTTTCTTT